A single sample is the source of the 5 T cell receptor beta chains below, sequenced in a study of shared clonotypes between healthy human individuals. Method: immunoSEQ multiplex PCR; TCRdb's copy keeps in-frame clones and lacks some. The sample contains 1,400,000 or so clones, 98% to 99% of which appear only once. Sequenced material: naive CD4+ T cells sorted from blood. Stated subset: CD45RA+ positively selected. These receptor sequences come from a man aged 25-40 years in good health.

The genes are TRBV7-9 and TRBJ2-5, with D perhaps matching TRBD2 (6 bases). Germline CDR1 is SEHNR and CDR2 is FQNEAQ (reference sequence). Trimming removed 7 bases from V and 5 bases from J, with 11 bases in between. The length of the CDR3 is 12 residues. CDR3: CASTPGGETQYF. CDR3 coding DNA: TGTGCCAGCACCCCTGGGGGGGAGACCCAGTACTTC.

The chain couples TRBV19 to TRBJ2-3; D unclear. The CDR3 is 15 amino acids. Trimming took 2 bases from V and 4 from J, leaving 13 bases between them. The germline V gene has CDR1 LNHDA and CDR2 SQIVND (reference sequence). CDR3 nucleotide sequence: TGTGCCAGTAGTATATCCGCGGTTGAGTCAGATACGCAGTATTTT. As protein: CASSISAVESDTQYF.

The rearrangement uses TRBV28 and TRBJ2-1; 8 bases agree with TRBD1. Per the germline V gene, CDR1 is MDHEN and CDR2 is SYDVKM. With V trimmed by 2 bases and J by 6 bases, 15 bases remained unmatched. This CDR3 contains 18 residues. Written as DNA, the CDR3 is TGTGCCAGCAGTTTACCAACGATGACAGGGGATGTGGTCAATGAGCAGTTCTTC. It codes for CASSLPTMTGDVVNEQFF.

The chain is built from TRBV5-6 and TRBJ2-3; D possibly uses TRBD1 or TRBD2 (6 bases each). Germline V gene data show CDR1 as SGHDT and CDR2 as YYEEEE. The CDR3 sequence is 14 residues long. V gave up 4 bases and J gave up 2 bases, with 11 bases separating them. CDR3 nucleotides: TGTGCCAGCAGCAAAAGGGGGGTCACAGATACGCAGTATTTT. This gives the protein CASSKRGVTDTQYF.

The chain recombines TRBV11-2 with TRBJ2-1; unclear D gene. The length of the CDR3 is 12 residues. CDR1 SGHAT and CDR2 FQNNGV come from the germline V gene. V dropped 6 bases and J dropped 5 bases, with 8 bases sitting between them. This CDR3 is CASSQSNNEQFF. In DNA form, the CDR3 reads TGTGCCAGCAGTCAGAGCAACAATGAGCAGTTCTTC.